Sequencing of this TCR beta chain was carried out in a study of T cell responses to AZD1222 COVID-19 vaccine. Study-wide results and caveats: Possibly, clonal diversity was underestimated; donors were largely white British and included more females.

This clone was recorded only once. The antigen remains undetermined. The CDR3 consists of 12 residues. Germline CDR1 reads SGHDN; CDR2 reads FVKESK. Trimming removed 8 bases from V and 2 bases from J, with 10 bases in between. Repertoires were generated with immunoSEQ multiplex PCR, while TCRdb's copy carries only in-frame clones and drops some. The sample has 90,000 to 130,000 clones, about 94% seen once. This TCR came from an adult who received the AZD1222 COVID-19 vaccine. The material was peripheral blood, obtained 28 days after the second AZD1222 dose. The chain carries TRBV14 and TRBJ2-7; no firm D call. CDR3 DNA: TGTGCCAGCTCTGACGGTCCCTACGAGCAGTACTTC. Translated: CASSDGPYEQYF.